The clone carrying this TCR beta chain came up a few times. What it binds is unknown. The sample originates from a study of long-term antiretroviral therapy in people with HIV. Background on the study: The earliest samples came from an era when ART typically awaited falling CD4 counts.

Whole-study findings and limits: The range of CDR3 lengths in HIV repertoires proved narrower than that found in controls.

Runs used v3.0 of the immunoSEQ assay and were done at survey level. For each individual sample, sequencing targeted about 40,000-50,000 T-cell genomes. Method: immunoSEQ multiplex PCR; TCRdb's copy keeps in-frame clones and lacks some. Of roughly 29,000 clones listed, around 96% are singletons. Germline V gene sequence: CDR1 KGHSH, CDR2 LQKENI. This CDR3 spans 13 amino acids. V was shortened by 0 bases and J by 1 base, with 3 bases between the two germline ends. The TCR was taken from a man aged 25 to 40 with HIV. The chain links TRBV18 to TRBJ1-1, with no clear D. The sequencing used unsorted PBMCs, collected approximately 6.1 years after starting antiretroviral therapy. DNA of the CDR3: TGTGCCAGCTCACCACCGGAGAACACTGAAGCTTTCTTT. It encodes CASSPPENTEAFF.